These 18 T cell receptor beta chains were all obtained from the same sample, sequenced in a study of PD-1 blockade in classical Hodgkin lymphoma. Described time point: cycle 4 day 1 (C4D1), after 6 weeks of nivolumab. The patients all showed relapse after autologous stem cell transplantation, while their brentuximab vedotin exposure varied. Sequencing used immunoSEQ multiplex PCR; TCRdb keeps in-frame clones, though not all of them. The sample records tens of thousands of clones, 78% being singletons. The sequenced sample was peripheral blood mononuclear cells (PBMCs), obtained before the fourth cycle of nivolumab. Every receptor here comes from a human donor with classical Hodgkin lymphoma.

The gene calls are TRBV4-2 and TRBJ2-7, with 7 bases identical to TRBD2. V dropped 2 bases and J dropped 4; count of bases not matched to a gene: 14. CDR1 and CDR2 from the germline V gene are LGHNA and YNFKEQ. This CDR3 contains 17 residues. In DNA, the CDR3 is TGTGCCAGCAGCCAACCCCGGGGGGATCGTACACCATACGAGCAGTACTTC. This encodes CASSQPRGDRTPYEQYF.

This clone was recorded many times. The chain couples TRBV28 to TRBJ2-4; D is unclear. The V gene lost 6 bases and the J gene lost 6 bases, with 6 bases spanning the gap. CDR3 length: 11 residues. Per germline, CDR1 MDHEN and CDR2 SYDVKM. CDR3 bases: TGTGCCAGCAGACATAGAAACATTCAGTACTTC. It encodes CASRHRNIQYF.

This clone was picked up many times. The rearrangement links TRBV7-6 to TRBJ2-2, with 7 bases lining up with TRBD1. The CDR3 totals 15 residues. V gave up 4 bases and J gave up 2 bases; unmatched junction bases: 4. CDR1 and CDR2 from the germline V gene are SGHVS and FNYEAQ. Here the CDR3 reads CASSYGTDNTGELFF. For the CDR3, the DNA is TGTGCCAGCAGCTACGGGACAGACAACACCGGGGAGCTGTTTTTT.

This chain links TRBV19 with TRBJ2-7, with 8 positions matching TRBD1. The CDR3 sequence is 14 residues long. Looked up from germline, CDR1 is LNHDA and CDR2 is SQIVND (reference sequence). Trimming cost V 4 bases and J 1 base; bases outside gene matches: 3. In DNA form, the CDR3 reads TGTGCCAGTAGTACCGGACAGGGTTCCTACGAGCAGTACTTC. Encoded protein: CASSTGQGSYEQYF.

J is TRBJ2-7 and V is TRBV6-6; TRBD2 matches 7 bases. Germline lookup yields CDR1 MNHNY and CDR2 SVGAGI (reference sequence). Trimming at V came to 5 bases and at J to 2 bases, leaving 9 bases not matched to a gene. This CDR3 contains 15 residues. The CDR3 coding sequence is TGTGCCAGCAGTATTACTAGCGCCGGGACCTACGAGCAGTACTTC. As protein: CASSITSAGTYEQYF.

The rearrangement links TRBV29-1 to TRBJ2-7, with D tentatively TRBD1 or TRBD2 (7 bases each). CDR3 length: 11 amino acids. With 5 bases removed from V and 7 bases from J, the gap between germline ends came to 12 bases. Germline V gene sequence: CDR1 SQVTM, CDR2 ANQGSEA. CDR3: CSVQGGGEQYF. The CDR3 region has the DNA TGCAGCGTTCAGGGGGGGGGAGAGCAGTACTTC.

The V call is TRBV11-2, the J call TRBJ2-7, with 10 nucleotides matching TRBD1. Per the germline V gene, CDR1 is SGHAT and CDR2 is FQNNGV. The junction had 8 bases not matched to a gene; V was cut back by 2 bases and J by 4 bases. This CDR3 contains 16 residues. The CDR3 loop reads CASSLQTGGFPYEQYF. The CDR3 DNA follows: TGTGCCAGCAGCTTACAGACAGGGGGCTTCCCATACGAGCAGTACTTC.

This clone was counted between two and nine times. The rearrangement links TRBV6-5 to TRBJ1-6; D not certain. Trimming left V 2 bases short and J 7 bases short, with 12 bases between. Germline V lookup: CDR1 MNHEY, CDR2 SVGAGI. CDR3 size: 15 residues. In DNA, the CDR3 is TGTGCCAGCAGTTACGCCCCCGCACAGAATTCACCCCTCCACTTT. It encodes CASSYAPAQNSPLHF.

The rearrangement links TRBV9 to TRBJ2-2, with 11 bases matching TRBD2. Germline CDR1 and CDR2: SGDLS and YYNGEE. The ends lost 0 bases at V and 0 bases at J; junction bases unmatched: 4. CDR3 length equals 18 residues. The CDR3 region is CASSVGLAGGANTGELFF. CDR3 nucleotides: TGTGCCAGCAGCGTAGGCCTAGCGGGAGGCGCGAACACCGGGGAGCTGTTTTTT.

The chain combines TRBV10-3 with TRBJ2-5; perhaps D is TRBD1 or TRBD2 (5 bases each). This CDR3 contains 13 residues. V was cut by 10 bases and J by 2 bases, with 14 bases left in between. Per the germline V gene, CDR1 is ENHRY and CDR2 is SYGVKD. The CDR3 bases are TGTGCCACTGCCCGGGACCAACAAGAGACCCAGTACTTC. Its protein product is CATARDQQETQYF.

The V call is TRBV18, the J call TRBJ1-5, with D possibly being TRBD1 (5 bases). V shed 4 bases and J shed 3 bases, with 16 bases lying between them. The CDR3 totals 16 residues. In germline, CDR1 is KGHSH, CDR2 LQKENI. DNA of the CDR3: TGTGCCAGCTCACTTAGGGGTCCCCCCCTCAATCAGCCCCAGCATTTT. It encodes CASSLRGPPLNQPQHF. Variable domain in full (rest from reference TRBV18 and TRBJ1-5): NAGVMQNPRHLVRRRGQEARLRCSPMKGHSHVYWYRQLPEEGLKFMVYLQKENIIDESGMPKERFSAEFPKEGPSILRIQQVVRGDSAAYFCASSLRGPPLNQPQHFGDGTRLSIL.

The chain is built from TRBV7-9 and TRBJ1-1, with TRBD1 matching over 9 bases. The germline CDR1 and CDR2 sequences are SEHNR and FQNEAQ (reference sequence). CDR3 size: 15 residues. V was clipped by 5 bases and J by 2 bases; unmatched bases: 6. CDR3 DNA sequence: TGTGCCAGCAGCCCCCGACAGGGGGGAAACACTGAAGCTTTCTTT. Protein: CASSPRQGGNTEAFF.

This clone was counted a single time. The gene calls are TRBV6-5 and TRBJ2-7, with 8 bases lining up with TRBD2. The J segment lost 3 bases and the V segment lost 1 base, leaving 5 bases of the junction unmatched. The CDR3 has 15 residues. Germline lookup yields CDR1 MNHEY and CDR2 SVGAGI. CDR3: CASSYYPTSGYEQYF. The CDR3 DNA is TGTGCCAGCAGTTACTATCCCACTAGCGGCTACGAGCAGTACTTC.

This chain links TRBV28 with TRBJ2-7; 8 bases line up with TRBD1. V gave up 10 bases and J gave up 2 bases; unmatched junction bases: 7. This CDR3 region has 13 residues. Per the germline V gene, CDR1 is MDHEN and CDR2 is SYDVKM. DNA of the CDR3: TGTGCCACCCAGGGGGCCCACGCCTACGAGCAGTACTTC. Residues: CATQGAHAYEQYF.

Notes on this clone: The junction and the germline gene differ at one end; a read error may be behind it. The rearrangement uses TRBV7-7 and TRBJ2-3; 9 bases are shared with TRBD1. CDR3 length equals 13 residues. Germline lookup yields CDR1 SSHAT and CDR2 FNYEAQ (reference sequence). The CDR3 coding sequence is TGTGCTAGCAGCTTAACAGGGGGCGATACGCAGTATTTT. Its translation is CASSLTGGDTQYF. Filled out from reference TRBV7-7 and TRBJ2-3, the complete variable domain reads GAGVSQSPRYKVTKRGQDVTLRCDPISSHATLYWYQQALGQGPEFLTYFNYEAQPDKSGLPSDRFSAERPEGSISTLTIQRTEQRDSAMYRCASSLTGGDTQYFGPGTRLTVL.

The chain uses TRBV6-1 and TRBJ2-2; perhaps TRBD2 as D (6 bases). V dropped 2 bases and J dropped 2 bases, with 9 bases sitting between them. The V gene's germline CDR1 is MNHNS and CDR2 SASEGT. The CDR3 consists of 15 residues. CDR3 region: CASSELRGNTGELFF. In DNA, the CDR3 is TGTGCCAGCAGTGAATTGCGGGGTAACACCGGGGAGCTGTTTTTT.

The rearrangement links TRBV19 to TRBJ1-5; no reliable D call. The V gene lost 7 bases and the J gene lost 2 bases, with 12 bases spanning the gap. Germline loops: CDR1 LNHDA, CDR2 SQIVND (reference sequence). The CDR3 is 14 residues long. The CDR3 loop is CASKVGVGNQPQHF. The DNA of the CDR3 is TGTGCCAGTAAAGTGGGCGTCGGCAATCAGCCCCAGCATTTT.

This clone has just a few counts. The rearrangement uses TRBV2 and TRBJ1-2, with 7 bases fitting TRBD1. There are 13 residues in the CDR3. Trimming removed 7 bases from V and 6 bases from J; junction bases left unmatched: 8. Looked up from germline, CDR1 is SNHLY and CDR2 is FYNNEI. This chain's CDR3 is CASTPDREDGYTF. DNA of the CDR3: TGTGCCAGCACACCCGACAGGGAGGATGGCTACACCTTC.